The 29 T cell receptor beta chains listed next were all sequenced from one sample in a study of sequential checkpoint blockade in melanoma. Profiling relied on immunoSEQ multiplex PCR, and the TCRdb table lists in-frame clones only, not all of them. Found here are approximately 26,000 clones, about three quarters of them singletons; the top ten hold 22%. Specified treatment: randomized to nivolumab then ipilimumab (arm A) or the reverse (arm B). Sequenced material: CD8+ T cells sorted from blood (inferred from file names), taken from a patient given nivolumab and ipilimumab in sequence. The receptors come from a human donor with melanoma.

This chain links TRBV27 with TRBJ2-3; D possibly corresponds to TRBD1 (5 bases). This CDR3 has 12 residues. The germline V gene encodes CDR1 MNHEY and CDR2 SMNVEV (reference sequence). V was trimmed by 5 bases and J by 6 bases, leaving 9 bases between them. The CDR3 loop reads CASSPWGDTQYF. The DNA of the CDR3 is TGTGCCAGCAGTCCCTGGGGCGATACGCAGTATTTT.

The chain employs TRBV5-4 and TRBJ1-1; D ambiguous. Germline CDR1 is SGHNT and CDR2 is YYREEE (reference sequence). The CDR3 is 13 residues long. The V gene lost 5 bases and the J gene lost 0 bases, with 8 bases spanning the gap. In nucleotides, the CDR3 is TGTGCCAGCAGAGCACCGATGAACACTGAAGCTTTCTTT. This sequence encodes CASRAPMNTEAFF.

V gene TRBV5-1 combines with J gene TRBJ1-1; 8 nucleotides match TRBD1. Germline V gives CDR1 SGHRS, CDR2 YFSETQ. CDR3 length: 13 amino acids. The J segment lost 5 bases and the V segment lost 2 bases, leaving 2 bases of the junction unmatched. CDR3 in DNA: TGCGCCAGCAGCTTCGGACAGGGAACTGAAGCTTTCTTT. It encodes CASSFGQGTEAFF.

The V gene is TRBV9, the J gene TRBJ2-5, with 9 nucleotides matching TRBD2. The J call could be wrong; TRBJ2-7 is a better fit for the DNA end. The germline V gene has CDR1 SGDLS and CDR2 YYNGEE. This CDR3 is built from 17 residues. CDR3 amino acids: CASSVGGGTSSTYEQYF. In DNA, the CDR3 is TGTGCCAGCAGCGTAGGGGGGGGGACTAGCTCAACCTACGAGCAGTACTTC.

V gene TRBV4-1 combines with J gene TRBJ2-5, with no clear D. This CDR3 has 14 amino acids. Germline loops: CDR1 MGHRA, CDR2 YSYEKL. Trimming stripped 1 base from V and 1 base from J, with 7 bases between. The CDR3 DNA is TGCGCCAGCAGCCAAGGTTCCAGCCAAGAGACCCAGTACTTC. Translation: CASSQGSSQETQYF.

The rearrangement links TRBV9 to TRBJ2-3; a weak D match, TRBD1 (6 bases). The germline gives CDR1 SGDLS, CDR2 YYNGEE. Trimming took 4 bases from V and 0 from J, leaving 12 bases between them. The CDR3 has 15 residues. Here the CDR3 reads CASSPQTGSTDTQYF. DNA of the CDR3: TGTGCCAGCAGCCCCCAGACAGGAAGCACAGATACGCAGTATTTT.

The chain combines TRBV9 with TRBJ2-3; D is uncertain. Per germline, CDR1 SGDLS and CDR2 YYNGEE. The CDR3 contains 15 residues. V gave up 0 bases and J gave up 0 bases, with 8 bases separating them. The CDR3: CASSVGPRSTDTQYF. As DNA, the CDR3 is TGTGCCAGCAGCGTAGGCCCTCGGAGCACAGATACGCAGTATTTT.

The CDR3 DNA is TGTGCCACCAACGGGGGGTCGGAGGTTAACTATGGCTACACCTTC. As protein: CATNGGSEVNYGYTF. This chain joins TRBV28 and TRBJ1-2; a possible D gene is TRBD1 (5 bases). CDR3 length equals 15 residues. The V end lost 10 bases, the J end lost 1 base, and 19 bases lay between the germline ends. Germline CDR1 is MDHEN and CDR2 is SYDVKM.

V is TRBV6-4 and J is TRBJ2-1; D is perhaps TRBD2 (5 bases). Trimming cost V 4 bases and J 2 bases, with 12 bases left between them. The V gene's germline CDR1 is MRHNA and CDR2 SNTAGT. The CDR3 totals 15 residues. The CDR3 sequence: CASSGKPGAYNEQFF. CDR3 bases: TGTGCCAGCAGTGGGAAACCCGGGGCCTACAATGAGCAGTTCTTC.

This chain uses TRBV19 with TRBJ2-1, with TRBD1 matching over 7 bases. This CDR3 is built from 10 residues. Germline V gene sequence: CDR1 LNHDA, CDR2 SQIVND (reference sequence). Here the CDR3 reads CSTGYNEQFF. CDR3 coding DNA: TGTTCGACAGGGTACAATGAGCAGTTCTTC.

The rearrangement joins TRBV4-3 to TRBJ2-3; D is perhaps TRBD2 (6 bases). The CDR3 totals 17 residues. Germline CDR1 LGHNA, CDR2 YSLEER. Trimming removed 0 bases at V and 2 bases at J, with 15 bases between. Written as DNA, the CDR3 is TGCGCCAGCAGCCAAGATCGGCAGGGAGGACCCACAGATACGCAGTATTTT. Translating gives CASSQDRQGGPTDTQYF.

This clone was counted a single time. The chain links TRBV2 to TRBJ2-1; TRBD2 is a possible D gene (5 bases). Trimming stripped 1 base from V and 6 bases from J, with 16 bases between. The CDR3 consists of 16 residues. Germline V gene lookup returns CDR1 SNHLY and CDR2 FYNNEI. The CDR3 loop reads CASSEGMSSRGNEQFF. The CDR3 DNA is TGTGCCAGCAGTGAAGGAATGTCTAGCCGGGGCAATGAGCAGTTCTTC.

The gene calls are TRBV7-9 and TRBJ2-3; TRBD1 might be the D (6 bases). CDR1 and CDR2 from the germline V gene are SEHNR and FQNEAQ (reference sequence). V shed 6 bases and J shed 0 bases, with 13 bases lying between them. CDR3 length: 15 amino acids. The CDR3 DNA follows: TGTGCCAGCAGGTCGGGGACACCCAGCACAGATACGCAGTATTTT. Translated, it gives CASRSGTPSTDTQYF.

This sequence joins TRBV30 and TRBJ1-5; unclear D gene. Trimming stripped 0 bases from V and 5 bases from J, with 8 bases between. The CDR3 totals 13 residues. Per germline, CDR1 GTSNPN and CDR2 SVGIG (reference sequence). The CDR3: CAWSVSEHQPQHF. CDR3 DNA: TGTGCCTGGAGTGTAAGTGAGCATCAGCCCCAGCATTTT.

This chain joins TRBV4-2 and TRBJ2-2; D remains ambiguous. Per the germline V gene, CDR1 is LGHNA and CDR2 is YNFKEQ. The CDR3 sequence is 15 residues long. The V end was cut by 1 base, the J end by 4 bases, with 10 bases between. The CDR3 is CASSQAGGATGELFF. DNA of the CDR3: TGTGCCAGCAGCCAAGCGGGTGGCGCCACCGGGGAGCTGTTTTTT.

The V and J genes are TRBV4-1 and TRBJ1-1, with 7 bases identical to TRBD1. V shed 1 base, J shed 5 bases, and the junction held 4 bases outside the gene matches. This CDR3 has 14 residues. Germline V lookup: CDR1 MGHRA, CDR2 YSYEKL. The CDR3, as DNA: TGCGCCAGCAGCCAAGGACAGGGTCGAACTGAAGCTTTCTTT. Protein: CASSQGQGRTEAFF.

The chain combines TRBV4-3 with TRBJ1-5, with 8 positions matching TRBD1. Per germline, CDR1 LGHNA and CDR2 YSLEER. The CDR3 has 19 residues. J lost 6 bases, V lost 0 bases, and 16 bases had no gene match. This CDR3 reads CASSQDWTGLRGLGQPQHF. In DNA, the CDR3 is TGCGCCAGCAGCCAAGATTGGACAGGGTTAAGGGGCTTGGGTCAGCCCCAGCATTTT.

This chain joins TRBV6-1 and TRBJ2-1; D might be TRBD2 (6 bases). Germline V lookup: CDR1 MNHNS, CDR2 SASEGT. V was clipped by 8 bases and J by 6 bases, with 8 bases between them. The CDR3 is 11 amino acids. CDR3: CASGRGNEQFF. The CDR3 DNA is TGTGCCAGCGGGCGGGGCAATGAGCAGTTCTTC.

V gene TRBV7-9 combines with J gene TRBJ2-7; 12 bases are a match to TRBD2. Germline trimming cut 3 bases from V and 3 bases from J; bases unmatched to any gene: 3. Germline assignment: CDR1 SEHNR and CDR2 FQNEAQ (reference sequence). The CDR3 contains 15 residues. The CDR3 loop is CASSFLAGGVYEQYF. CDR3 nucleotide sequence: TGTGCCAGCAGCTTCCTAGCGGGAGGGGTCTACGAGCAGTACTTC.

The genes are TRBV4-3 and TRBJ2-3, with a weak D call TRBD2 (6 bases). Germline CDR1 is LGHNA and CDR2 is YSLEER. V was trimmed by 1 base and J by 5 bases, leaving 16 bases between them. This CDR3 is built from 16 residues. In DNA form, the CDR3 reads TGCGCCAGCAGCCAAGTCGGGGCGGGGTGGGTAGATACGCAGTATTTT. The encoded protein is CASSQVGAGWVDTQYF.

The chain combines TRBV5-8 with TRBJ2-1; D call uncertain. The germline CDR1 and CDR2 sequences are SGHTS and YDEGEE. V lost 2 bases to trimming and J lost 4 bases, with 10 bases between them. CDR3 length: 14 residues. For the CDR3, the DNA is TGTGCCAGCAGCTTTCAACAGCTTTACAATGAGCAGTTCTTC. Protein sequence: CASSFQQLYNEQFF.

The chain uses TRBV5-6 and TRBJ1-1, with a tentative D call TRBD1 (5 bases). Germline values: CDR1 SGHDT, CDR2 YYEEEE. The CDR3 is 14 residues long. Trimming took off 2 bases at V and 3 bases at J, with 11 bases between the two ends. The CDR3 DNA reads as TGTGCCAGCAGCTTTTGGGGAGGGGACACTGAAGCTTTCTTT. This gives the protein CASSFWGGDTEAFF. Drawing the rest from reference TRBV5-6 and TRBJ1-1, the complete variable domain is DAGVTQSPTHLIKTRGQQVTLRCSPKSGHDTVSWYQQALGQGPQFIFQYYEEEERQRGNFPDRFSGHQFPNYSSELNVNALLLGDSALYLCASSFWGGDTEAFFGQGTRLTVV.

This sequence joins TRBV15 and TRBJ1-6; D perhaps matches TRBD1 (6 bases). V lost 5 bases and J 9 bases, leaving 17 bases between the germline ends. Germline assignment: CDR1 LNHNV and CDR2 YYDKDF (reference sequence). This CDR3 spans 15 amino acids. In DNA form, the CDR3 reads TGTGCCACCAGCGGGGACAACCGGGCGGGTTCACCCCTCCACTTT. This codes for CATSGDNRAGSPLHF.

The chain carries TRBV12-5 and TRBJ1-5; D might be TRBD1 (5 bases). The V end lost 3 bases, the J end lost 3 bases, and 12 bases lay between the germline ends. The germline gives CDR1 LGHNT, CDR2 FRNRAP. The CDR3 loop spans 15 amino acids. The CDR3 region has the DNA TGTGCTAGTGGTTTAGTCAGGGCTACCAATCAGCCCCAGCATTTT. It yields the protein CASGLVRATNQPQHF. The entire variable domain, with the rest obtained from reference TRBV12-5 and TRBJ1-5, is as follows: DARVTQTPRHKVTEMGQEVTMRCQPILGHNTVFWYRQTMMQGLELLAYFRNRAPLDDSGMPKDRFSAEMPDATLATLKIQPSEPRDSAVYFCASGLVRATNQPQHFGDGTRLSIL.

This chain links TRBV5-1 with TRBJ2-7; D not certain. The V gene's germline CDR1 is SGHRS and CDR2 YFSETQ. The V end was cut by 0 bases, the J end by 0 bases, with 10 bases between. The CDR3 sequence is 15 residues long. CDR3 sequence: CASSLVPERSYEQYF. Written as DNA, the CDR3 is TGCGCCAGCAGCTTGGTTCCGGAGCGCTCCTACGAGCAGTACTTC.

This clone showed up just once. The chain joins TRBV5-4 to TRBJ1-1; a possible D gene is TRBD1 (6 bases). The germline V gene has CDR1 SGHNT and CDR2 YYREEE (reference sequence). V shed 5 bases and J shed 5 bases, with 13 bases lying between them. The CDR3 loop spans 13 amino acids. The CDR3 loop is CASRGRGGTEAFF. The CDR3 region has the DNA TGTGCCAGCAGAGGAAGAGGGGGAACTGAAGCTTTCTTT.

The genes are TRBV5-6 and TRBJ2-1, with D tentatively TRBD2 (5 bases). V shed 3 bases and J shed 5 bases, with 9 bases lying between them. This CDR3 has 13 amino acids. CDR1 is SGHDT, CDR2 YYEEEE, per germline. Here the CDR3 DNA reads TGTGCCAGCAGCTGGACCGGGGACAATGAGCAGTTCTTC. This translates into CASSWTGDNEQFF.

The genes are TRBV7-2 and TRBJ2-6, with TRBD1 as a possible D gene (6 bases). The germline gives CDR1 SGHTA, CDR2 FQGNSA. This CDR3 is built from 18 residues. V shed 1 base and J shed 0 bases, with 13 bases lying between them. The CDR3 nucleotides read TGTGCCAGCAGCTTAGGGCAGGGGATACGCTCTGGGGCCAACGTCCTGACTTTC. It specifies CASSLGQGIRSGANVLTF.

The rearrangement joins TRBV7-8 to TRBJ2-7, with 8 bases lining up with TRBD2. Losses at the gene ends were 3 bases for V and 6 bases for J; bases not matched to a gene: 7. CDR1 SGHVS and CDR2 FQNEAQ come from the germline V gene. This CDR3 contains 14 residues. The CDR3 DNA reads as TGTGCCAGCAGCTTCCTGGGGGCGGGAGGCGAGCAGTACTTC. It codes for CASSFLGAGGEQYF. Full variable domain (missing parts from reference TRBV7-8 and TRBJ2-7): GAGVSQSPRYKVAKRGQDVALRCDPISGHVSLFWYQQALGQGPEFLTYFQNEAQLDKSGLPSDRFFAERPEGSVSTLKIQRTQQEDSAVYLCASSFLGAGGEQYFGPGTRLTVT.